This section outlines one T cell receptor (beta chain) sequence together with its context. What it binds is not known. This record comes from a study of blood T cells in healthy people across ages. Study-wide results and caveats: Without sorted subsets, naive and antigen-experienced compartments could not be conclusively compared.

Then a second PCR, running roughly 7 to 11 cycles, was carried out with a sample-barcoded 5' primer and a J-beta primer mix. Via MiXCR, TCRdb re-called the 5' RACE reads, giving one row per CDR3 protein. The table has over a million distinct CDR3 sequences, approximately 59% seen once. V was pared by 8 bases and J by 6 bases, with 10 bases between. This CDR3 is built from 11 residues. Each donor's blood draw was roughly 9.8 milliliters of peripheral blood. Per sample, at least 5.5 micrograms of total RNA were extracted. The receptor was derived from a man between 18 and 35 years old in good health. The chain is built from TRBV12-3 or TRBV12-4 and TRBJ1-1, with a possible D match to TRBD1 (5 bases). Sample: blood. The CDR3 DNA reads as TGTGCCAGCCGGGGGGGTGCTGAAGCTTTCTTT. It yields the protein CASRGGAEAFF.